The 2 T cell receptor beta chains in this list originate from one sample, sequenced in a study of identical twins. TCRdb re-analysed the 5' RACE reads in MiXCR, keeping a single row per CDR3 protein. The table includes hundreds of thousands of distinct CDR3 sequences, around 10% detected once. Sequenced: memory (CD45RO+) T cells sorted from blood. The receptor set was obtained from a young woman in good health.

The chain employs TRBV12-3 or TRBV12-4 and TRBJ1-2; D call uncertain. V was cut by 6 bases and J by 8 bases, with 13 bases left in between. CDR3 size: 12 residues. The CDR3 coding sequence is TGTGCCAGCAGCCCCTCGGAGGGCGGCTACACCTTC. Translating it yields CASSPSEGGYTF.

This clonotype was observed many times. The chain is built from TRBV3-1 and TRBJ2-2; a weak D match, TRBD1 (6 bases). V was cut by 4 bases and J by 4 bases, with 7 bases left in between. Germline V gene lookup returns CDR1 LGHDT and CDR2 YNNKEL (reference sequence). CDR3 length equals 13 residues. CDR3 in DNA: TGTGCCAGCAGCCCGACAGGCACCGGGGAGCTGTTTTTT. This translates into CASSPTGTGELFF.